This TCR beta chain was observed in a study of T cell responses to AZD1222 COVID-19 vaccine. In its sample, this clone was seen once. Germline V lookup: CDR1 DFQATT, CDR2 SNEGSKA (reference sequence). V was cut by 3 bases and J by 6 bases, with 6 bases left in between. The CDR3 sequence is 11 residues long. Generated by immunoSEQ multiplex PCR, the TCRdb table keeps only in-frame clones and is missing some. This sample has about 120,000 clones, with just over 90% found just once. This sequence was found in an adult who received the AZD1222 COVID-19 vaccine. The chain recombines TRBV20-1 with TRBJ2-1; D gene ambiguous. This sample comprised peripheral blood, obtained 28 days after the second AZD1222 dose. The CDR3 sequence is CSASPLNEQFF. For the CDR3, the DNA is TGCAGTGCTAGCCCACTCAATGAGCAGTTCTTC.